What follows are 27 T cell receptor beta chains derived from one specimen sequenced in a study of T cells in Graves' hyperthyroidism and ophthalmopathy. Amplification targeted TCR beta CDR3 regions from RNA transcripts. Primed by the HTBI set, a first-round RT-PCR was run on the TCR CDR3. TCRdb re-analysed the multiplex PCR reads in MiXCR, keeping a single row per CDR3 protein. Among 600,000 to 650,000 distinct CDR3 sequences listed, less than 25% were seen once. Sequencing was performed on blood. These receptors all come from a man younger than 40 with Graves' ophthalmopathy.

This clonotype has at least ten counts. V and J are TRBV20-1 and TRBJ2-7, with D possibly being TRBD2 (6 bases). V lost 3 bases to trimming and J lost 4 bases, with 19 bases between them. This CDR3 has 15 amino acids. The V gene's germline CDR1 is DFQATT and CDR2 SNEGSKA (reference sequence). The CDR3 DNA is TGCAGTGCTAGGGGGCTCTCGGGGAGGTGGTACGAGCAGTACTTC. This codes for CSARGLSGRWYEQYF.

This clonotype occurred a few times. The genes are TRBV14 and TRBJ2-7, with D tentatively TRBD1 or TRBD2 (6 bases each). Germline CDR1 reads SGHDN; CDR2 reads FVKESK. The CDR3 length is 14 residues. Trimming pared 6 bases from V and 0 bases from J, leaving 12 bases between. The CDR3, as DNA: TGTGCCAGCAGTATCGGGGGCGGCTCCTACGAGCAGTACTTC. Translation gives CASSIGGGSYEQYF. Supplemented by reference TRBV14 and TRBJ2-7, the full variable domain reads EAGVTQFPSHSVIEKGQTVTLRCDPISGHDNLYWYRRVMGKEIKFLLHFVKESKQDESGMPNNRFLAERTGGTYSTLKVQPAELEDSGVYFCASSIGGGSYEQYFGPGTRLTVT.

Points on this clonotype: This may stem from a read error, because a much larger clone lies one nucleotide away. Lacking the conserved final phenylalanine or tryptophan, this CDR3 likely reflects a read error. The chain links TRBV7-8 to TRBJ1-1, with D hard to call. Trimming pared 2 bases from V and 1 base from J, leaving 5 bases between. CDR3 length: 13 amino acids. Germline V gene data show CDR1 as SGHVS and CDR2 as FQNEAQ. CDR3 coding DNA: TGTGCCAGCAGCTTAAATGGGAACACTGAAGCTTTCCTT. Protein product: CASSLNGNTEAFL.

V and J are TRBV28 and TRBJ2-4, with TRBD1 identical over 9 bases. V lost 4 bases to trimming and J lost 14 bases; unmatched junction nucleotides: 9. From germline, CDR1 is MDHEN and CDR2 SYDVKM. The CDR3 loop spans 13 amino acids. CDR3: CASSSDRGGSEYF. The DNA of the CDR3 is TGTGCCAGCAGTTCGGACAGGGGAGGGTCGGAGTACTTC.

This clonotype was seen at least ten times. The gene calls are TRBV7-2 and TRBJ2-1; 7 bases align to TRBD2. This CDR3 is built from 14 residues. From germline, CDR1 is SGHTA and CDR2 FQGNSA. Trimming removed 8 bases from V and 3 bases from J; junction bases left unmatched: 7. Written as DNA, the CDR3 is TGTGCCAGCGGCGACAGCGGGAACTACAATGAGCAGTTCTTC. This translates into CASGDSGNYNEQFF.

The chain recombines TRBV5-6 with TRBJ2-1, with D hard to call. Germline values: CDR1 SGHDT, CDR2 YYEEEE. There are 13 residues in the CDR3. The V gene lost 2 bases and the J gene lost 10 bases, with 13 bases spanning the gap. The CDR3 region has the DNA TGTGCCAGCAGCTTCTACGGCTGGAAGGAGCAGTTCTTC. Amino acids: CASSFYGWKEQFF.

This clonotype was counted a few times. The genes are TRBV27 and TRBJ1-5, with D perhaps matching TRBD1 (6 bases). The germline CDR1 and CDR2 sequences are MNHEY and SMNVEV (reference sequence). CDR3 length: 14 residues. V was clipped by 8 bases and J by 7 bases, with 18 bases between them. CDR3 loop: CASVSIRGGQPQHF. CDR3 sequence (DNA): TGTGCCAGCGTTTCAATCAGGGGTGGCCAGCCCCAGCATTTT.

This clonotype was counted between two and nine times. V and J are TRBV2 and TRBJ1-6, with D possibly being TRBD1 (5 bases). The germline CDR1 and CDR2 sequences are SNHLY and FYNNEI. Deletions cut 6 bases from V and 6 bases from J, with 15 bases between. The length of the CDR3 is 15 residues. The CDR3, as DNA: TGTGCCAGCAGCGCTGCCAGGGCGTTTAATTCACCCCTCCACTTT. This sequence encodes CASSAARAFNSPLHF.

This clonotype was recorded at least ten times. This rearrangement joins TRBV7-2 to TRBJ2-1; the match to TRBD2 covers 8 bases. This CDR3 comprises 15 residues. Germline V lookup: CDR1 SGHTA, CDR2 FQGNSA. Trimming took 5 bases from V and 2 from J; bases not matched to a gene: 5. The CDR3 nucleotides read TGTGCCAGCAGCCCCGGACTAGCAGCCTACAATGAGCAGTTCTTC. Its translation: CASSPGLAAYNEQFF.

There are many counts of this clonotype. The V call is TRBV5-5, the J call TRBJ1-2; weak D call: TRBD1 (5 bases). Trimming pared 2 bases from V and 4 bases from J, leaving 12 bases between. CDR3 length: 14 amino acids. Germline CDR1 SGHKS, CDR2 YYEKEE (reference sequence). CDR3 in amino acids: CASSLGTGIYGYTF. The CDR3 DNA follows: TGTGCCAGCAGCTTAGGGACGGGAATCTATGGCTACACCTTC.

V and J are TRBV6-2 or TRBV6-3 and TRBJ2-3; no clear D. This CDR3 comprises 14 residues. The V gene's germline CDR1 is MNHEY and CDR2 SVGEGT. The V and J ends lost 2 bases and 0 bases respectively, with 6 bases between them. This CDR3 reads CASSYVASTDTQYF. DNA of the CDR3: TGTGCCAGCAGTTACGTGGCGAGCACAGATACGCAGTATTTT.

This clonotype has at least ten counts. The chain recombines TRBV2 with TRBJ1-5; D not certain. Trimming took 4 bases from V and 7 from J, leaving 11 bases between them. Germline CDR1 reads SNHLY; CDR2 reads FYNNEI. The CDR3 consists of 13 residues. The CDR3, as DNA: TGTGCCAGCAGTGGAGGAGGGTACCAGCCCCAGCATTTT. As protein: CASSGGGYQPQHF.

The chain joins TRBV7-6 to TRBJ2-1; 9 bases are shared with TRBD2. Trimming cost V 5 bases and J 8 bases; bases outside gene matches: 13. Germline V lookup: CDR1 SGHVS, CDR2 FNYEAQ. This CDR3 has 16 amino acids. The CDR3 loop is CASSLPRAGGGDEQFF. As DNA, the CDR3 is TGTGCCAGCAGCCTCCCCAGGGCGGGAGGGGGCGATGAGCAGTTCTTC. The variable domain in full, with the rest retrieved from reference TRBV7-6 and TRBJ2-1, is GAGVSQSPRYKVTKRGQDVALRCDPISGHVSLYWYRQALGQGPEFLTYFNYEAQQDKSGLPNDRFSAERPEGSISTLTIQRTEQRDSAMYRCASSLPRAGGGDEQFFGPGTRLTVL.

The chain employs TRBV5-5 and TRBJ1-6, with TRBD1 identical over 8 bases. This CDR3 comprises 15 residues. The germline gives CDR1 SGHKS, CDR2 YYEKEE (reference sequence). V was clipped by 5 bases and J by 7 bases; unmatched bases: 8. Written as DNA, the CDR3 is TGTGCCAGCAGTCCGCAGGGGGCGCGCAATTCACCCCTCCACTTT. Residues: CASSPQGARNSPLHF.

The chain combines TRBV28 with TRBJ2-3, with 10 positions matching TRBD2. The CDR3 extends over 16 amino acids. V trimming: 3 bases; J trimming: 4 bases; junction bases outside the gene matches: 7. CDR1 MDHEN and CDR2 SYDVKM come from the germline V gene. CDR3: CASSLSGRAGSDTQYF. CDR3 in DNA: TGTGCCAGCAGTTTGAGCGGGAGGGCCGGGTCAGATACGCAGTATTTT.

This clonotype was seen a handful of times. The chain couples TRBV28 to TRBJ2-2; a weak D match, TRBD2 (7 bases). V was trimmed by 0 bases and J by 1 base, leaving 15 bases between them. In germline, CDR1 is MDHEN, CDR2 SYDVKM. The CDR3 has 18 residues. CDR3 region: CASSLWPLGGENTGELFF. The DNA for the CDR3 is TGTGCCAGCAGTTTATGGCCATTAGGGGGGGAGAACACCGGGGAGCTGTTTTTT.

This clonotype was seen at least ten times. The CDR3 loop is CASSLQPTGNEQFF. CDR3 nucleotide sequence: TGTGCCAGCAGCTTACAGCCAACGGGGAATGAGCAGTTCTTC. This chain joins TRBV7-2 and TRBJ2-1; tentative D call: TRBD2 (5 bases). The germline V gene has CDR1 SGHTA and CDR2 FQGNSA. The CDR3 is 14 amino acids. V was cut by 2 bases and J by 7 bases, with 12 bases left in between. Based on the CDR3 plus reference TRBV7-2 and TRBJ2-1, the full variable domain is GAGVSQSPSNKVTEKGKDVELRCDPISGHTALYWYRQSLGQGLEFLIYFQGNSAPDKSGLPSDRFSAERTGGSVSTLTIQRTQQEDSAVYLCASSLQPTGNEQFFGPGTRLTVL.

The chain uses TRBV6-1 and TRBJ2-3, with 9 bases identical to TRBD1. Germline CDR1 is MNHNS and CDR2 is SASEGT. The V segment lost 5 bases and the J segment 2 bases; nucleotides outside the gene matches: 11. There are 17 residues in the CDR3. Here the CDR3 reads CASSTSGTGRVTDTQYF. In DNA, the CDR3 is TGTGCCAGCAGTACTTCCGGGACAGGGAGGGTCACAGATACGCAGTATTTT.

This clonotype showed up many times. The chain joins TRBV27 to TRBJ2-1, with 12 nucleotides matching TRBD1. Germline V lookup: CDR1 MNHEY, CDR2 SMNVEV (reference sequence). Losses at the gene ends were 5 bases for V and 7 bases for J; bases not matched to a gene: 9. This CDR3 region has 16 residues. The CDR3 sequence is CASSHDRDRGQNEQFF. The CDR3, as DNA: TGTGCCAGCAGTCACGACCGGGACAGGGGGCAGAATGAGCAGTTCTTC.

The chain is built from TRBV7-2 and TRBJ2-1; possible D gene TRBD2, 6 bases. The germline CDR1 and CDR2 sequences are SGHTA and FQGNSA. This CDR3 spans 17 amino acids. V lost 5 bases and J 0 bases, leaving 17 bases between the germline ends. The CDR3 region is CASSQDFAGNSYNEQFF. The CDR3 DNA sequence: TGTGCCAGCAGCCAAGATTTTGCGGGGAACTCCTACAATGAGCAGTTCTTC.

Ten or more counts support this clonotype. The CDR3 loop reads CASSLQGTVFYNEQFF. The CDR3 DNA reads as TGTGCCAGCAGTTTACAAGGGACAGTCTTTTACAATGAGCAGTTCTTC. The chain recombines TRBV12-3 or TRBV12-4 with TRBJ2-1; 7 nucleotides line up with TRBD1. The CDR3 length is 16 residues. V lost 2 bases and J lost 4; bases outside the gene matches: 8.

This chain's CDR3 is CASGLVSSRDKESGNTIYF. CDR3 bases: TGTGCTAGTGGTTTGGTGTCCTCAAGAGACAAGGAATCTGGAAACACCATATATTTT. V gene TRBV12-5 combines with J gene TRBJ1-3; D is uncertain. The CDR3 consists of 19 residues. V lost 0 bases and J 1 base, leaving 19 bases between the germline ends. Germline CDR1 reads LGHNT; CDR2 reads FRNRAP.

This clonotype was seen a few times. The V call is TRBV28, the J call TRBJ2-7; D gene ambiguous. Germline V lookup: CDR1 MDHEN, CDR2 SYDVKM. Trimming cost V 5 bases and J 2 bases, with 16 bases left between them. The CDR3 is made up of 15 amino acids. As DNA, the CDR3 is TGTGCCAGCAGTCCTCCATTCGGGCAGACCTACGAGCAGTACTTC. Its translation: CASSPPFGQTYEQYF.

The rearrangement joins TRBV7-2 to TRBJ2-1; 7 nucleotides align to TRBD2. The CDR3 has 15 residues. J was trimmed by 4 bases and V by 5 bases; bases with no gene match: 8. Germline V gives CDR1 SGHTA, CDR2 FQGNSA. CDR3 sequence: CASSHLRESYNEQFF. The CDR3 nucleotides read TGTGCCAGCAGCCACCTGCGGGAGTCTTACAATGAGCAGTTCTTC. The variable domain in full, with the rest retrieved from reference TRBV7-2 and TRBJ2-1, is GAGVSQSPSNKVTEKGKDVELRCDPISGHTALYWYRQSLGQGLEFLIYFQGNSAPDKSGLPSDRFSAERTGGSVSTLTIQRTQQEDSAVYLCASSHLRESYNEQFFGPGTRLTVL.

This sequence joins TRBV20-1 and TRBJ2-1; D may be TRBD1 (6 bases). Trimming removed 6 bases from V and 0 bases from J, with 21 bases in between. The CDR3 sequence is 17 residues long. Per germline, CDR1 DFQATT and CDR2 SNEGSKA (reference sequence). The CDR3 nucleotides are TGCAGTGCCCCCTCCCCCTGGGACAAGAGCTCCTACAATGAGCAGTTCTTC. It yields the protein CSAPSPWDKSSYNEQFF.

This clonotype was found many times. The chain recombines TRBV11-2 with TRBJ2-7, with D possibly being TRBD1 or TRBD2 (5 bases each). CDR3 size: 13 residues. Trimming shortened V by 4 bases and J by 5 bases, and 12 bases separated the two germline ends. Germline V gene sequence: CDR1 SGHAT, CDR2 FQNNGV. For the CDR3, the DNA is TGTGCCAGCAGCTCCCGAGGGACCCACGAGCAGTACTTC. Translated: CASSSRGTHEQYF.

With respect to this clonotype: Here the CDR3 omits its conserved ending phenylalanine or tryptophan, so a read error is the likely source. This chain links TRBV7-9 with TRBJ2-1, with D perhaps matching TRBD1 (6 bases). The CDR3 is made up of 15 amino acids. Trimming shortened V by 6 bases and J by 2 bases, and 14 bases separated the two germline ends. The V gene's germline CDR1 is SEHNR and CDR2 FQNEAQ (reference sequence). The CDR3 DNA reads TGTGCCAGCAGTTCCGGACAGCCGCCCTACAATGAGCAGTTCTCC. This encodes CASSSGQPPYNEQFS.